Listed below are T cell receptor beta chains from one sample, sequenced in a study of T cells in Graves' hyperthyroidism and ophthalmopathy. TCRdb passed the multiplex PCR reads through MiXCR, listing each CDR3 protein once. Of over 500,000 distinct CDR3 sequences detected, 46% appear once; the ten largest clones hold about two fifths. The sample taken for sequencing was peripheral blood or thyroid tissue (not recorded which). The receptors here all came from an adult woman with Graves' disease, either hyperthyroidism or ophthalmopathy (not recorded which). The CDR3 runs from the conserved cysteine through the conserved F or W. Each record gives: clone size, V gene, D gene, J gene, CDR3 protein, CDR3 DNA. The D gene is left open where the match is weak. Only part of the rows carry a size: once, few, many, or a class if the clone is expanded.

.	TRBV7-9	TRBD2	TRBJ2-7	CASSGGLAGVWSSYEQYF	TGTGCCAGCAGCGGGGGACTAGCGGGAGTTTGGAGCTCCTACGAGCAGTACTTC
.	TRBV7-9	TRBD1	TRBJ1-1	CASSLGRDRATEAFF	TGTGCCAGCAGCTTAGGCCGGGACAGGGCCACTGAAGCTTTCTTT
.	TRBV7-1	.	TRBJ1-2	CASSSVAYTF	TGTGCCAGCAGCTCAGTCGCCTACACCTTC
few	TRBV2	.	TRBJ1-1	CAGGNTEAFF	TGTGCCGGCGGGAACACTGAAGCTTTCTTT
many	TRBV6-6	TRBD2	TRBJ2-7	CASSSGLAGGPDEQYF	TGTGCCAGCAGTTCCGGCCTAGCGGGAGGGCCCGACGAGCAGTACTTC
once	TRBV7-2	TRBD1	TRBJ2-5	CASSLSTGAGETQYF	TGTGCCAGCAGCTTATCGACAGGGGCGGGGGAGACCCAGTACTTC
many	TRBV7-2	TRBD2	TRBJ2-7	CASRLAGGTYEQYF	TGTGCCAGCCGATTAGCGGGAGGAACCTACGAGCAGTACTTC
many	TRBV7-8	.	TRBJ2-7	CASSSRDKPYEQYF	TGTGCCAGCAGCTCCCGGGACAAACCCTACGAGCAGTACTTC
.	TRBV5-1	TRBD1	TRBJ2-7	CASSYGQAPYEQYF	TGCGCCAGCAGCTACGGACAGGCCCCCTACGAGCAGTACTTC
.	TRBV19	.	TRBJ1-4	CASRGEKLFF	TGTGCCAGTAGGGGTGAAAAACTGTTTTTT
.	TRBV7-1	TRBD2	TRBJ2-5	CASSSGLAGGPKTQYF	TGTGCCAGCAGCTCGGGACTAGCGGGAGGGCCCAAGACCCAGTACTTC
.	TRBV5-4	.	TRBJ2-2	CASSATKSPNTGELFF	TGTGCCAGCAGCGCAACCAAAAGCCCGAACACCGGGGAGCTGTTTTTT
few	TRBV6-6	.	TRBJ1-2	CASSPSPGYYGYTF	TGTGCCAGCAGTCCATCTCCGGGCTACTATGGCTACACCTTC
few	TRBV28	TRBD2	TRBJ2-2	CASQGLAGGDTGELFF	TGTGCCAGCCAAGGGCTAGCGGGAGGGGACACCGGGGAGCTGTTTTTT
many	TRBV20-1	TRBD1	TRBJ1-1	CSARIRGRTEAFF	TGCAGTGCTAGAATCAGGGGGCGCACTGAAGCTTTCTTT
many	TRBV20-1	TRBD2	TRBJ2-2	CSARDGTAGADGELFF	TGCAGTGCTAGAGATGGGACGGCGGGAGCGGACGGGGAGCTGTTTTTT
.	TRBV15	.	TRBJ1-5	CATSRVQAWGHQNQPQHF	TGTGCCACCAGCAGAGTCCAGGCGTGGGGACACCAAAATCAGCCCCAGCATTTT
.	TRBV4-1	.	TRBJ2-7	CASSNFRDGDYYEQYF	TGCGCCAGCAGCAACTTCCGGGACGGCGACTACTACGAGCAGTACTTC
.	TRBV4-3	.	TRBJ1-2	CASSQGRILLGYTF	TGCGCCAGCAGCCAAGGGCGGATCCTTTTAGGCTACACCTTC
.	TRBV19	TRBD2	TRBJ2-7	CASRGVAGGYEQYF	TGTGCCTCCAGAGGAGTAGCGGGGGGCTACGAGCAGTACTTC
.	TRBV7-9	TRBD2	TRBJ2-7	CASSPGTSGSWEQYF	TGTGCCAGCAGCCCCGGGACTAGCGGGAGCTGGGAGCAGTACTTC
.	TRBV25-1	.	TRBJ1-1	CASSEALGPNTEAFF	TGTGCCAGCAGTGAAGCTTTGGGACCAAACACTGAAGCTTTCTTT
once	TRBV29-1	TRBD2	TRBJ2-7	CSVEGTSDQGYEQYF	TGCAGCGTTGAAGGTACTAGCGACCAAGGATACGAGCAGTACTTC
.	TRBV7-3	TRBD1	TRBJ2-2	CASSLGGGSTGELFF	TGTGCCAGCAGCCTAGGGGGCGGCAGCACCGGGGAGCTGTTTTTT
many	TRBV20-1	.	TRBJ1-5	CKAPGNQPQHF	TGCAAAGCCCCCGGGAATCAGCCCCAGCATTTT
few	TRBV6-5	TRBD1	TRBJ2-2	CASSAGTGRTGELFF	TGTGCCAGCTCGGCCGGGACAGGGCGCACCGGGGAGCTGTTTTTT
.	TRBV25-1	.	TRBJ1-4	CASSESTGVNEKLFF	TGTGCCAGCAGTGAATCGACAGGAGTTAATGAAAAACTGTTTTTT